Below are 29 T cell receptor beta chains sequenced from a single sample in a study of T cells in Graves' hyperthyroidism and ophthalmopathy. RNA transcripts yielded amplified TCR beta CDR3 regions. HTBI primers were employed in a first-round RT-PCR of the TCR CDR3. A single record per CDR3 protein comes from TCRdb applying MiXCR to the multiplex PCR reads. The repertoire holds about 330,000 distinct CDR3 sequences, with roughly 15% as singletons. Sequenced material: blood. The origin of the receptors is a woman between 35 and 50 years old with Graves' ophthalmopathy.

This clonotype was seen repeatedly, ten times or more. The rearrangement uses TRBV19 and TRBJ2-3, with D unclear. Germline CDR1 and CDR2: LNHDA and SQIVND (reference sequence). Trimming shortened V by 3 bases and J by 5 bases, and 9 bases separated the two germline ends. The length of the CDR3 is 13 residues. The CDR3 loop is CASSMGWGDTQYF. The CDR3 nucleotides are TGTGCCAGTAGTATGGGCTGGGGAGATACGCAGTATTTT.

This clonotype was observed a handful of times. V is TRBV29-1 and J is TRBJ2-7; 10 bases fit TRBD2. The germline gives CDR1 SQVTM, CDR2 ANQGSEA. V shed 5 bases and J 5 bases; nucleotides not matched to a gene: 3. This CDR3 comprises 12 residues. The CDR3 here is CSVSSGGHEQYF. DNA for the CDR3: TGCAGCGTTTCTAGCGGGGGCCACGAGCAGTACTTC.

This clonotype was counted many times. The chain uses TRBV28 and TRBJ1-5; 9 bases line up with TRBD1. The CDR3 spans 15 residues. Germline CDR1 MDHEN, CDR2 SYDVKM. V was pared by 7 bases and J by 2 bases, with 6 bases of the junction left unmatched. CDR3 coding DNA: TGTGCCAGCACCCCAACAGGGGGCGGCAATCAGCCCCAGCATTTT. This encodes CASTPTGGGNQPQHF.

Ten or more counts support this clonotype. The chain couples TRBV28 to TRBJ1-1, with D hard to call. The germline gives CDR1 MDHEN, CDR2 SYDVKM. The CDR3 has 14 residues. V shed 3 bases and J shed 1 base, with 9 bases lying between them. Here the CDR3 DNA reads TGTGCCAGCAGTTTTTGGCAGACGAACACTGAAGCTTTCTTT. The encoded protein is CASSFWQTNTEAFF.

This clonotype occurred many times. The chain joins TRBV10-3 to TRBJ2-3, with a possible D match to TRBD2 (5 bases). This CDR3 contains 13 residues. V was cut by 11 bases and J by 3 bases, with 15 bases left in between. Germline CDR1 and CDR2: ENHRY and SYGVKD. The CDR3 spells CAVRVGGTDTQYF. The CDR3 DNA is TGTGCCGTTCGAGTCGGCGGGACAGATACGCAGTATTTT.

J is TRBJ1-1 and V is TRBV5-1; D might be TRBD1 (5 bases). The CDR3 is 14 amino acids. CDR1 and CDR2 (germline): SGHRS, YFSETQ. V was pared by 0 bases and J by 4 bases, with 10 bases between. For the CDR3, the DNA is TGCGCCAGCAGCTTGGAGGGGACCGCCACTGAAGCTTTCTTT. This codes for CASSLEGTATEAFF. Supplemented by reference TRBV5-1 and TRBJ1-1, the full variable domain reads KAGVTQTPRYLIKTRGQQVTLSCSPISGHRSVSWYQQTPGQGLQFLFEYFSETQRNKGNFPGRFSGRQFSNSRSEMNVSTLELGDSALYLCASSLEGTATEAFFGQGTRLTVV.

A single count supports this clonotype. This chain connects TRBV7-2 to TRBJ1-4; 8 positions agree with TRBD1. The germline CDR1 and CDR2 sequences are SGHTA and FQGNSA. Trimming at V came to 6 bases and at J to 6 bases, leaving 6 bases not matched to a gene. The CDR3 is 14 amino acids. CDR3 sequence: CASRRPGGDEKLFF. The DNA of the CDR3 is TGTGCCAGCAGAAGACCAGGGGGCGATGAAAAACTGTTTTTT.

In its sample, this clonotype was seen a few times. The chain recombines TRBV3-1 with TRBJ2-2; D call uncertain. Between the trimmed V and J ends, which lost 1 base and 5 bases, there was a span of 11 bases. The germline V gene encodes CDR1 LGHDT and CDR2 YNNKEL (reference sequence). The CDR3 totals 15 residues. CDR3 bases: TGTGCCAGCAGCCAAGGAAACATTTGGACCGGGGAGCTGTTTTTT. Protein product: CASSQGNIWTGELFF.

This clonotype was counted many times. V usage is TRBV10-3 and J usage is TRBJ1-2, with 8 bases fitting TRBD1. In germline, CDR1 is ENHRY, CDR2 SYGVKD. The junction had 5 bases not matched to a gene; V was cut back by 8 bases and J by 0 bases. This CDR3 spans 14 amino acids. CDR3 coding DNA: TGTGCCATCTCGACAGGGGCGCCTAACTATGGCTACACCTTC. It codes for CAISTGAPNYGYTF.

The chain uses TRBV5-4 and TRBJ1-2; the D is unclear. V was shortened by 0 bases and J by 7 bases, with 19 bases between the two germline ends. Germline V lookup: CDR1 SGHNT, CDR2 YYREEE (reference sequence). The CDR3 loop spans 16 amino acids. CDR3: CASSLAGVGVFLGYTF. CDR3 bases: TGTGCCAGCAGCTTGGCCGGGGTCGGGGTATTTCTTGGCTACACCTTC.

This clonotype was detected ten times or more. V is TRBV20-1 and J is TRBJ1-1, with TRBD1 as a possible D gene (6 bases). Germline assignment: CDR1 DFQATT and CDR2 SNEGSKA (reference sequence). CDR3 length: 14 residues. V shed 7 bases and J shed 2 bases, with 17 bases lying between them. The CDR3 DNA reads as TGCAGTGTCACCCGCGGACAGAGAAACACTGAAGCTTTCTTT. This encodes CSVTRGQRNTEAFF.

This clonotype has ten or more counts. This sequence joins TRBV6-1 and TRBJ1-1; a possible D gene is TRBD1 (5 bases). Germline CDR1 and CDR2: MNHNS and SASEGT. This CDR3 contains 13 residues. V was cut by 5 bases and J by 3 bases, with 10 bases left in between. The CDR3 DNA reads TGTGCCAGCAGTTACGACAGAGACACTGAAGCTTTCTTT. Translated, it gives CASSYDRDTEAFF.

This clonotype was observed at least ten times. The genes are TRBV19 and TRBJ2-1, with TRBD2 matching 9 bases. With V trimmed by 4 bases and J by 6 bases, 16 bases remained unmatched. There are 18 residues in the CDR3. Looked up from germline, CDR1 is LNHDA and CDR2 is SQIVND (reference sequence). This CDR3 is CASSKGKAGGPLGNEQFF. The CDR3 region has the DNA TGTGCCAGTAGTAAGGGGAAGGCGGGGGGGCCTCTGGGCAATGAGCAGTTCTTC.

This clonotype was seen ten or more times. The chain recombines TRBV20-1 with TRBJ1-5, with unresolved D. V lost 0 bases to trimming and J lost 0 bases, with 12 bases between them. The germline V gene encodes CDR1 DFQATT and CDR2 SNEGSKA (reference sequence). The CDR3 loop spans 16 amino acids. The CDR3 nucleotides read TGCAGTGCTAGAGATGATTTACAGCGTAGCAATCAGCCCCAGCATTTT. Residues: CSARDDLQRSNQPQHF.

The chain couples TRBV7-9 to TRBJ2-1, with TRBD2 identical over 7 bases. With V trimmed by 1 base and J by 9 bases, 18 bases remained unmatched. CDR3 length: 18 amino acids. Looked up from germline, CDR1 is SEHNR and CDR2 is FQNEAQ (reference sequence). The CDR3 DNA reads TGTGCCAGCAGCTTAGACCCCCGCCTAGCGGTTCTATGGAGTGAGCAGTTCTTC. It encodes CASSLDPRLAVLWSEQFF.

This clonotype was seen a handful of times. This chain uses TRBV11-3 with TRBJ2-1; D remains unclear. This CDR3 is built from 12 residues. Germline V gene sequence: CDR1 SGHNT, CDR2 YENEEA. V lost 3 bases, J lost 6 bases, and 6 bases lay in between. CDR3 loop: CASSFNSNEQFF. CDR3 coding DNA: TGTGCCAGCAGCTTTAATTCCAATGAGCAGTTCTTC.

This clonotype has ten or more counts. The chain has TRBV6-1 and TRBJ2-2; D remains ambiguous. The CDR3 is 14 amino acids. Germline V gene lookup returns CDR1 MNHNS and CDR2 SASEGT. The V end was cut by 7 bases, the J end by 2 bases, with 11 bases between. The CDR3 protein is CASIGPTNTGELFF. In DNA form, the CDR3 reads TGTGCCAGCATTGGGCCCACCAACACCGGGGAGCTGTTTTTT.

This clonotype was recorded at least ten times. CDR3 sequence reads: CSARNSGGIRDTQYF. CDR3 nucleotide sequence: TGCAGTGCTAGAAATAGCGGGGGTATTAGAGATACGCAGTATTTT. The chain has TRBV20-1 and TRBJ2-3; 9 nucleotides agree with TRBD2. Germline-derived CDR1 and CDR2 are DFQATT and SNEGSKA (reference sequence). This CDR3 spans 15 amino acids. V shed 2 bases and J 5 bases; nucleotides not matched to a gene: 8.

The rearrangement links TRBV2 to TRBJ2-1, with D possibly being TRBD1 (5 bases). This CDR3 has 14 residues. Trimming removed 4 bases from V and 8 bases from J, with 15 bases in between. Germline lookup yields CDR1 SNHLY and CDR2 FYNNEI. The CDR3 DNA reads as TGTGCCAGCAGTGGGTCGGACAACACCGATGAGCAGTTCTTC. Translation: CASSGSDNTDEQFF. The variable domain in full, completed from reference TRBV2 and TRBJ2-1, reads EPEVTQTPSHQVTQMGQEVILRCVPISNHLYFYWYRQILGQKVEFLVSFYNNEISEKSEIFDDQFSVERPDGSNFTLKIRSTKLEDSAMYFCASSGSDNTDEQFFGPGTRLTVL.

This clonotype was observed at least ten times. The rearrangement joins TRBV7-9 to TRBJ2-2, with 10 bases fitting TRBD2. This CDR3 region has 17 residues. CDR1 and CDR2 (germline): SEHNR, FQNEAQ (reference sequence). Germline trimming cut 5 bases from V and 4 bases from J; bases unmatched to any gene: 10. In nucleotides, the CDR3 is TGTGCCAGCAGCGCGTCGCTAGCGGGGGAAGGCACCGGGGAGCTGTTTTTT. The encoded protein is CASSASLAGEGTGELFF.

Concerning this clonotype: This may stem from a read error, because a much larger clone lies one nucleotide away. The gene calls are TRBV12-5 and TRBJ2-1; tentatively, D is TRBD2 (6 bases). The V end lost 6 bases, the J end lost 6 bases, and 15 bases lay between the germline ends. Per the germline V gene, CDR1 is LGHNT and CDR2 is FRNRAP. CDR3 size: 14 residues. The CDR3 here is CASGGGPIGNEQFF. In DNA, the CDR3 is TGTGCTAGTGGCGGGGGACCAATCGGCAATGAGCAGTTCTTC.

This clonotype turned up a few times. This may be a read error: a much more frequent sequence differs by one nucleotide. V and J are TRBV2 and TRBJ2-7, with a possible D match to TRBD1 (6 bases). The CDR3 is 13 residues long. Germline-derived CDR1 and CDR2 are SNHLY and FYNNEI. The CDR3 here is CAGSRDTAYEQYF. The DNA of the CDR3 is TGTGCCGGCAGTCGGGACACAGCCTACGAGCAGTACTTC.

This clonotype occurred many times. The chain carries TRBV12-3 or TRBV12-4 and TRBJ2-1; 11 bases fit TRBD1. V dropped 3 bases and J dropped 3; count of bases not matched to a gene: 1. CDR3 length: 15 residues. For the CDR3, the DNA is TGTGCCAGCAGTTTGGGGACAGGGGGCTACAATGAGCAGTTCTTC. Protein sequence: CASSLGTGGYNEQFF.

Ten or more counts support this clonotype. CDR3 protein: CASSLRDRGADIQYF. The CDR3 coding sequence is TGTGCCAGCAGCCTCCGGGACAGGGGTGCGGACATTCAGTACTTC. The chain links TRBV12-3 or TRBV12-4 to TRBJ2-4; 10 bases are a match to TRBD1. With V trimmed by 6 bases and J by 8 bases, 10 bases remained unmatched. The CDR3 has 15 amino acids.

This clonotype was observed at least ten times. The V and J genes are TRBV10-3 and TRBJ2-5; 9 bases are shared with TRBD2. The V and J ends lost 4 bases and 1 base, in that order; junction bases with no gene match: 1. This CDR3 is built from 14 residues. Germline CDR1 reads ENHRY; CDR2 reads SYGVKD. CDR3 protein: CAISVTSGQETQYF. The CDR3 nucleotides read TGTGCCATCAGTGTGACTAGCGGCCAAGAGACCCAGTACTTC.

This chain connects TRBV5-6 to TRBJ2-5; 11 bases match TRBD2. V was clipped by 3 bases and J by 5 bases; unmatched bases: 18. CDR3 length equals 19 residues. CDR1 is SGHDT, CDR2 YYEEEE, per germline. CDR3 in amino acids: CASSSAGTSGAGIVETQYF. The CDR3 coding sequence is TGTGCCAGCAGCTCCGCCGGGACTAGCGGAGCCGGGATTGTGGAGACCCAGTACTTC.

The table lists this clonotype with many counts. The chain is built from TRBV28 and TRBJ2-3; TRBD2 matches at 7 bases. The CDR3 totals 15 residues. The germline CDR1 and CDR2 sequences are MDHEN and SYDVKM. The trim removed 7 bases at V and 5 bases at J, leaving 12 bases unmatched. This CDR3 reads CASIAAGAFIDTQYF. The CDR3 nucleotides read TGTGCCAGCATAGCGGCGGGAGCGTTTATAGATACGCAGTATTTT.

There are many counts of this clonotype. This rearrangement joins TRBV28 to TRBJ1-5; a weak D match, TRBD1 (6 bases). The V gene's germline CDR1 is MDHEN and CDR2 SYDVKM. V was pared by 5 bases and J by 4 bases, with 12 bases between. The CDR3 extends over 14 amino acids. Here the CDR3 reads CASSGRTANQPQHF. The CDR3 nucleotides read TGTGCCAGCAGTGGAAGGACAGCTAATCAGCCCCAGCATTTT.

This clonotype was recorded at least ten times. The chain carries TRBV6-1 and TRBJ2-3; TRBD2 is a possible D gene (5 bases). Trimming cost V 4 bases and J 5 bases, with 13 bases left between them. Germline-derived CDR1 and CDR2 are MNHNS and SASEGT. There are 14 residues in the CDR3. The CDR3 is CASSAGGLRDTQYF. The CDR3 DNA sequence: TGTGCCAGCAGTGCGGGCGGGTTGCGAGATACGCAGTATTTT.